What follows describes a single T cell receptor beta chain. Each CDR3 protein is one row after TCRdb ran MiXCR on the 5' RACE reads. This sample carries tens of thousands of distinct CDR3 sequences, 28% of them seen once, and the ten largest clones take approximately 3.3%. The CDR3 length is 14 residues. Unmatched junction bases numbered 11, after V lost 4 bases and J lost 11 bases. The V gene's germline CDR1 is SGHKS and CDR2 YYEKEE (reference sequence). The sample comprised tumor-infiltrating memory CD4+ T cells sorted from the breast tumor. Subset in this sample: memory CD4+ T cells, CD4+CD45RO+CD25-. The sequence came from a female donor with breast cancer. The rearrangement links TRBV5-5 to TRBJ1-4; 7 bases align to TRBD1. The CDR3 DNA is TGTGCCAGCAGCGATGGGACAGTCCGGGGGAAACTGTTTTTT. It translates to CASSDGTVRGKLFF.